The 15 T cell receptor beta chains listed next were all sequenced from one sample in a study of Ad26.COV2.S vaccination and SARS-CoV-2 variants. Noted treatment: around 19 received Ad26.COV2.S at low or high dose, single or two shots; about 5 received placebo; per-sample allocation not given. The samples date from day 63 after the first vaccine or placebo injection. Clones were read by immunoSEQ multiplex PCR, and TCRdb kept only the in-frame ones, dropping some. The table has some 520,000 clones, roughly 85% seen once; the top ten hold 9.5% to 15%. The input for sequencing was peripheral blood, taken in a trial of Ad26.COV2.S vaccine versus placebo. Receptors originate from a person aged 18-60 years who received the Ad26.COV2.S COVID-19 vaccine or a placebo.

CDR3 in amino acids: CATSSRLGGWTSVRELFF. The CDR3 DNA is TGTGCCACCAGCAGTAGATTGGGGGGGTGGACTTCCGTTCGGGAGCTGTTTTTT. The chain has TRBV15 and TRBJ2-2; 7 nucleotides align to TRBD2. Looked up from germline, CDR1 is LNHNV and CDR2 is YYDKDF (reference sequence). Trimming removed 3 bases from V and 9 bases from J; junction bases left unmatched: 19. There are 18 residues in the CDR3.

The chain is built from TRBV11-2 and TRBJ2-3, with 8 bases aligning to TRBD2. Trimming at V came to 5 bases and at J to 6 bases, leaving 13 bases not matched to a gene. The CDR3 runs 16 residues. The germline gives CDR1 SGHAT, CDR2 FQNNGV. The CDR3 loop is CASSPGLAGGMDTQYF. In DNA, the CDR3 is TGTGCCAGCAGCCCCGGTCTGGCGGGAGGAATGGATACGCAGTATTTT. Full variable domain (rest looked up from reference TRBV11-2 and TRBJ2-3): EAGVAQSPRYKIIEKRQSVAFWCNPISGHATLYWYQQILGQGPKLLIQFQNNGVVDDSQLPKDRFSAERLKGVDSTLKIQPAKLEDSAVYLCASSPGLAGGMDTQYFGPGTRLTVL.

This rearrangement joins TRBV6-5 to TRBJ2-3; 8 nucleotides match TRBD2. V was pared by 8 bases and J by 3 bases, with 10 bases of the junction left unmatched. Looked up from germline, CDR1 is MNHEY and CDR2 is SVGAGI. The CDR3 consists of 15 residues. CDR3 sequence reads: CASGNPGTRTDTQYF. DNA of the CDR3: TGTGCCAGCGGGAACCCCGGGACTAGAACAGATACGCAGTATTTT.

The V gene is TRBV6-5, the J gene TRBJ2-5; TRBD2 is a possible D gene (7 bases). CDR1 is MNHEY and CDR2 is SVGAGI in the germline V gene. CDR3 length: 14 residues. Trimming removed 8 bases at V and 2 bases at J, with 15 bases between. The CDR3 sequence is CASPREGGQETQYF. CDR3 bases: TGTGCCAGCCCCAGGGAGGGGGGGCAAGAGACCCAGTACTTC.

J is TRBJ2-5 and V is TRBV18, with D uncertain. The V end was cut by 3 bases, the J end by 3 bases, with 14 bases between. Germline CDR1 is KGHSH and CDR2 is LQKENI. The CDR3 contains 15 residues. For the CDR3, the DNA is TGTGCCAGCTCACCCCTCGGGCCCCCAAAAGAGACCCAGTACTTC. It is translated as CASSPLGPPKETQYF.

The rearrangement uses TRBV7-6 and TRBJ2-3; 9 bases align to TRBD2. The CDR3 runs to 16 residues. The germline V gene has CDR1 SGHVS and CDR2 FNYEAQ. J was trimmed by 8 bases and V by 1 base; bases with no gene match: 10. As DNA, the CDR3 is TGTGCCAGCAGCTTAGGGGCTAGCGGGGCCCAAGCTACGCAGTATTTT. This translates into CASSLGASGAQATQYF.

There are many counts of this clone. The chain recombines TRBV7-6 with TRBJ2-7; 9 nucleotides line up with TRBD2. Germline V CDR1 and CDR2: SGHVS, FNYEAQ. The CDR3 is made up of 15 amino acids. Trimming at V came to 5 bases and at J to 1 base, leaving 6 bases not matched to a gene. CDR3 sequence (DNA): TGTGCCAGCAGCCGTAGCGGGAGCCCATCCTACGAGCAGTACTTC. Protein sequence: CASSRSGSPSYEQYF.

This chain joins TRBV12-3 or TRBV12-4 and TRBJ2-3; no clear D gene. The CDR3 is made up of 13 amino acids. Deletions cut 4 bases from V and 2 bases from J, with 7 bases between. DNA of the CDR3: TGTGCCAGCAGTTCCTTGACCACAGATACGCAGTATTTT. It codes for CASSSLTTDTQYF.

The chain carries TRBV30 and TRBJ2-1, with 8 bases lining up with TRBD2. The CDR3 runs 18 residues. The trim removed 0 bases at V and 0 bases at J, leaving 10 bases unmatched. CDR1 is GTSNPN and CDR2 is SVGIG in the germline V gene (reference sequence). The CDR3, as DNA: TGTGCCTGGAGTGTACGAGGTGGCGGGAGGTCCTCCTACAATGAGCAGTTCTTC. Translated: CAWSVRGGGRSSYNEQFF.

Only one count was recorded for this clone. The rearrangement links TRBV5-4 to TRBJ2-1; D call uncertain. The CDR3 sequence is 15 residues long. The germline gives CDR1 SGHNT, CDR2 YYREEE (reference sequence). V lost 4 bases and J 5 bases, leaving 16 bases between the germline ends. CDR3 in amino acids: CASSPSLGRNNEQFF. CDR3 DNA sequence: TGTGCCAGCAGCCCCTCGTTAGGCAGGAACAATGAGCAGTTCTTC. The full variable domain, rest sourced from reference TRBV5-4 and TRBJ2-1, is ETGVTQSPTHLIKTRGQQVTLRCSSQSGHNTVSWYQQALGQGPQFIFQYYREEENGRGNFPPRFSGLQFPNYSSELNVNALELDDSALYLCASSPSLGRNNEQFFGPGTRLTVL.

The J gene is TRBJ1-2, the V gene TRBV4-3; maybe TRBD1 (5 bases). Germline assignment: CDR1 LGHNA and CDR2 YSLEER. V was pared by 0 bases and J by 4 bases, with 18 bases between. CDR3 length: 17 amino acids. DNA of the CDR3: TGCGCCAGCAGCCAAGAGGGGGGTGATCGCTCCTCCTATGGCTACACCTTC. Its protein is CASSQEGGDRSSYGYTF.

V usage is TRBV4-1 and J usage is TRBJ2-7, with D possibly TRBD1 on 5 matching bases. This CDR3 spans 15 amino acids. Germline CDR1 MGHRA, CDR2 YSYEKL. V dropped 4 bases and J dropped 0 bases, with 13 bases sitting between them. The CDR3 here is CASSPTVTPSYEQYF. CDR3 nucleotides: TGCGCCAGCAGCCCGACAGTAACCCCCTCCTACGAGCAGTACTTC.

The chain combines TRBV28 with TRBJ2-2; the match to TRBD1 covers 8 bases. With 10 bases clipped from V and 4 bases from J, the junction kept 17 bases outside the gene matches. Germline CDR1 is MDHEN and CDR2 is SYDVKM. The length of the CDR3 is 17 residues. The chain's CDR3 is CATVKILGRGLTGELFF. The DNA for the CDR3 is TGTGCCACCGTAAAGATCCTGGGCAGGGGGCTCACCGGGGAGCTGTTTTTT.

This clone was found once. In DNA, the CDR3 is TGCGCCAGCAGCTTACCGGGACTAGCGGTTACTAGCTCCTACAATGAGCAGTTCTTC. Its protein is CASSLPGLAVTSSYNEQFF. The chain recombines TRBV5-1 with TRBJ2-1; 11 bases line up with TRBD2. The germline gives CDR1 SGHRS, CDR2 YFSETQ. V was pared by 2 bases and J by 0 bases, with 10 bases of the junction left unmatched. This CDR3 is 19 amino acids long.

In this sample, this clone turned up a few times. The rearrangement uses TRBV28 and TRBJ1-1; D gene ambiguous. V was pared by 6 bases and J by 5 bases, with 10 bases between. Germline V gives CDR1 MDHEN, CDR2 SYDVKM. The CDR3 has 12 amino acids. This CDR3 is CASRKPGTEAFF. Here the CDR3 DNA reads TGTGCCAGCAGGAAGCCCGGGACTGAAGCTTTCTTT.